This record covers a single TCR beta chain. Its antigen is not known. The germline V gene has CDR1 SGHVS and CDR2 FQNEAQ. The CDR3 length is 16 residues. V trimming: 5 bases; J trimming: 8 bases; junction bases outside the gene matches: 13. Naive CD8 isolation took CD45RO-negative cells positively selected for CCR7 and excluded terminally differentiated effector memory CD45RA+ cells. The data derive from a study of shared clonotypes between healthy human individuals. The overall study: Donors were two women and three men aged 18 to 49. Each donor contributed plates that comprised three CD4 naive, three CD4 memory, two CD8 naive and one CD8 memory. Study-wide results and caveats: The four-donor shared clonotypes exceeded non-shared clonotypes in generation probability, with non-shared ones scoring lower.

Repertoires were generated with immunoSEQ multiplex PCR, while TCRdb's copy carries only in-frame clones and drops some. The table records hundreds of thousands of clones, approximately 96% of them present only once. This receptor was obtained from a woman in her thirties in good health. The sample taken for sequencing was naive CD8+ T cells sorted from blood. The chain recombines TRBV7-8 with TRBJ2-1, with 9 bases matching TRBD2. CDR3 in amino acids: CASSHARGRAIYEQFF. The CDR3 coding sequence is TGTGCCAGCAGCCATGCCCGCGGGAGGGCCATCTATGAGCAGTTCTTC.